The sequence of this TCR beta chain was determined in a study of identifying expanded T cells in peripheral blood. Findings of the study overall: Over about two and four weeks, about 15 and 18 clones changed, versus approximately 1.2 between replicates. Two-week clone count variance significantly increased as total template count grew.

From germline, CDR1 is SGHTS and CDR2 YDEGEE. The CDR3 contains 14 residues. The ends were cut back, 0 bases at V and 8 bases at J, with 12 bases in the middle. Note on this clone: Its antigen is not known.

Healthy donors had no documented immune events, such as infections, while sampled. Assay used: immunoSEQ multiplex PCR; TCRdb lists only in-frame clones, some missing. The sample holds some 120,000 clones, roughly 80% seen once. This clonotype originated in a person aged 18 to 69 in good health. The chain uses TRBV5-8 and TRBJ1-5, with D possibly TRBD1 on 5 matching bases. Sequenced material: blood. The CDR3 coding sequence is TGTGCCAGCAGCTTGGTCGGGGGATGGAAGCCCCAGCATTTT. Protein sequence: CASSLVGGWKPQHF. Full variable domain (rest looked up from reference TRBV5-8 and TRBJ1-5): EAGVTQSPTHLIKTRGQQATLRCSPISGHTSVYWYQQALGLGLQFLLWYDEGEERNRGNFPPRFSGRQFPNYSSELNVNALELEDSALYLCASSLVGGWKPQHFGDGTRLSIL.